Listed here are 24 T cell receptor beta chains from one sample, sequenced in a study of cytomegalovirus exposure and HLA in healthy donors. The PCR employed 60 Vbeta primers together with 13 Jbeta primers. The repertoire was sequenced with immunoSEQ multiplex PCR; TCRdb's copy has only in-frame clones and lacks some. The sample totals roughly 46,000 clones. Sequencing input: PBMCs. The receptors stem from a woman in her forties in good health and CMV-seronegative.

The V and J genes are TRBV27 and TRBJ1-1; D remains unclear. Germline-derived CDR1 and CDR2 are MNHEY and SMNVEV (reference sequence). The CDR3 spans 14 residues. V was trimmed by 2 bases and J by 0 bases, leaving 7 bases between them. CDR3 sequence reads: CASSLDIVNTEAFF. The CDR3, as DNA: TGTGCCAGCAGTTTAGACATAGTGAACACTGAAGCTTTCTTT.

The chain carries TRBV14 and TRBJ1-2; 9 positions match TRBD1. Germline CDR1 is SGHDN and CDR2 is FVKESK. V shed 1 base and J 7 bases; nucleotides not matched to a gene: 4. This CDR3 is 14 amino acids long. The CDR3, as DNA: TGTGCCAGCAGCCAAGGGGGACAGGGCTCTGGCTACACCTTC. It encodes CASSQGGQGSGYTF.

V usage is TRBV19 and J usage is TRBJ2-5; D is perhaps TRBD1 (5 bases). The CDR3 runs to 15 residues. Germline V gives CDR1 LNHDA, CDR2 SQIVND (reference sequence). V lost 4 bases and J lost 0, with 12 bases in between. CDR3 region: CASSTTGRDQETQYF. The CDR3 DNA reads TGTGCCAGTAGTACCACAGGACGGGACCAAGAGACCCAGTACTTC.

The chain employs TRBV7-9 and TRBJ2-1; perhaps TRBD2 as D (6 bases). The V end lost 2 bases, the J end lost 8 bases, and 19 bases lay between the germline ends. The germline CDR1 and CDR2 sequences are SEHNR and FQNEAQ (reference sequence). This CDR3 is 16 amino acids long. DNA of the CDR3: TGTGCCAGCAGCTTATTAGCGGAGGTCCCGAGGCATGAGCAGTTCTTC. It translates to CASSLLAEVPRHEQFF.

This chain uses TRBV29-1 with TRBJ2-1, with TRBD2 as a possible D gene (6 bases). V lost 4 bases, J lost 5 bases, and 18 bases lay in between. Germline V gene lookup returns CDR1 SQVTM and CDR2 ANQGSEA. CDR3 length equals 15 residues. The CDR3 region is CSVGLGGDTDNEQFF. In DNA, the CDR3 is TGCAGCGTTGGTCTAGGAGGGGATACTGACAATGAGCAGTTCTTC.

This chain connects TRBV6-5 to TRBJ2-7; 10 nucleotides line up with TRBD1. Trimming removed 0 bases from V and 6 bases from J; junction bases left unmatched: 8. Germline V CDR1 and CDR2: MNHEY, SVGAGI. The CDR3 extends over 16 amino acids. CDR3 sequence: CASSYSAGTGVGEQYF. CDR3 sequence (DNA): TGTGCCAGCAGTTACTCTGCAGGGACAGGGGTTGGCGAGCAGTACTTC.

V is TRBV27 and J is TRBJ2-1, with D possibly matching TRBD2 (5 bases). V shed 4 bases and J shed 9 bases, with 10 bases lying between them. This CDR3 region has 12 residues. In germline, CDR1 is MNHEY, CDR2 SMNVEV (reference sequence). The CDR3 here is CASSSRRFEQFF. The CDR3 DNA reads TGTGCCAGCAGTTCCCGGAGGTTTGAGCAGTTCTTC.

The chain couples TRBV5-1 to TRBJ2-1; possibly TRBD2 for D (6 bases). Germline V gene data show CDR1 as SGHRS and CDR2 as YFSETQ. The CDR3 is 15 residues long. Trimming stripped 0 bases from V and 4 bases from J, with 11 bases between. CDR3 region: CASSLEASAYNEQFF. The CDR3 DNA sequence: TGCGCCAGCAGCTTGGAGGCTAGCGCGTACAATGAGCAGTTCTTC.

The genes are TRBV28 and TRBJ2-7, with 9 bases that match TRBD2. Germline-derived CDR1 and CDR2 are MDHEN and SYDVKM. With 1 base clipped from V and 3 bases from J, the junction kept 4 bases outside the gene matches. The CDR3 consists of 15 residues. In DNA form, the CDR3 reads TGTGCCAGCAGTTTATCGGTAGCGGGAGTCTACGAGCAGTACTTC. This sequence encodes CASSLSVAGVYEQYF.

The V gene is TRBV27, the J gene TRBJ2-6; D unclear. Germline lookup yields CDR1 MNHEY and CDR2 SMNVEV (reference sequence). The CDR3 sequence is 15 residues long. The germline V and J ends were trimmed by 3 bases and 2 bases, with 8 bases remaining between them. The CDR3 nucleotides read TGTGCCAGCAGTTTCGTGGGCGCTGGGGCCAACGTCCTGACTTTC. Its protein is CASSFVGAGANVLTF.

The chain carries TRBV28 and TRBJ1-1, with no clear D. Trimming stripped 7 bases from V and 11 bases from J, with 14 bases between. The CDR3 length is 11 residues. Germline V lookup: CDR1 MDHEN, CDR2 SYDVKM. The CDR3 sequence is CASTKLTGAFF. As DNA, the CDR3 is TGTGCCAGCACCAAACTTACCGGGGCTTTCTTT.

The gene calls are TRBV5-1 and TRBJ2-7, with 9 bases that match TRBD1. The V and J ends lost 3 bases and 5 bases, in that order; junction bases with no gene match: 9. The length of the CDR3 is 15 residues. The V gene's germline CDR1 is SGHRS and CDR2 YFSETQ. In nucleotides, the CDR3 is TGCGCCAGCAGCTGGGGACAGGGTGGACAGAACGAGCAGTACTTC. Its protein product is CASSWGQGGQNEQYF.

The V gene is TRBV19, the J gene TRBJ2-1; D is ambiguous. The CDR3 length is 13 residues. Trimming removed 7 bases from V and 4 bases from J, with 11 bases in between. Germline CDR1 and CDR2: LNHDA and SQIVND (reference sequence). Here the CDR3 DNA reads TGTGCCAGTACCCCGACTGATTACAATGAGCAGTTCTTC. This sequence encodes CASTPTDYNEQFF.

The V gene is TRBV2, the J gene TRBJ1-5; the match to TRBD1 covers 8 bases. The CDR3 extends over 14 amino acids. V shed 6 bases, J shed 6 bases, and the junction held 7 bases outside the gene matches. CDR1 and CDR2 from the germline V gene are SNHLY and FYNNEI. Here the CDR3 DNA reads TGTGCCAGCAGGGCCGGACAGGGCGGTCAGCCCCAGCATTTT. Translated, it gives CASRAGQGGQPQHF.

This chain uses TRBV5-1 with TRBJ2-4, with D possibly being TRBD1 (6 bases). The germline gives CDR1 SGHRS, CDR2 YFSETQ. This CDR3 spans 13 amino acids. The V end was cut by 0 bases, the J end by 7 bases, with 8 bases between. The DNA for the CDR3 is TGCGCCAGCAGCTTGGAGGGGGTTAACATTCAGTACTTC. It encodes CASSLEGVNIQYF.

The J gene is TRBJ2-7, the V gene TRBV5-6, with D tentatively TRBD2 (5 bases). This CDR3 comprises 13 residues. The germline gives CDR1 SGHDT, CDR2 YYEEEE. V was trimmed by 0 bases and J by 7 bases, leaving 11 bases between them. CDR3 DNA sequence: TGTGCCAGCAGCTTGGTGAGGGAGCCGGAGCAGTACTTC. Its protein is CASSLVREPEQYF.

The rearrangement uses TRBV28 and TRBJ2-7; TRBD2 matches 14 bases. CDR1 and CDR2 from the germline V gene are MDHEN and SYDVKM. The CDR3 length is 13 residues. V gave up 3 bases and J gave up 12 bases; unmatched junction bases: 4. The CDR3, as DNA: TGTGCCAGCAGTTTCGGGACTAGCGGGAGAATGTACTTC. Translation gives CASSFGTSGRMYF.

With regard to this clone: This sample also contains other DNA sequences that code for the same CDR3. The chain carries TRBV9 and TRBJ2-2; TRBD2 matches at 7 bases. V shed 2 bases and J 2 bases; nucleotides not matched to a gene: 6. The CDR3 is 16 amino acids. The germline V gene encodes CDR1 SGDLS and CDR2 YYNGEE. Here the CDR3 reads CASSVPSGSNTGELFF. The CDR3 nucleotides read TGTGCCAGCAGCGTGCCTAGCGGAAGTAACACCGGGGAGCTGTTTTTT.

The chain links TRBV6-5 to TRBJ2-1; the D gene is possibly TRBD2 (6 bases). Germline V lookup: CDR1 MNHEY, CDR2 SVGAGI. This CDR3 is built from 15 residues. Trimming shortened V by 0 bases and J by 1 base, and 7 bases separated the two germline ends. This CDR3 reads CASSYSGGSYNEQFF. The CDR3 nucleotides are TGTGCCAGCAGTTACTCCGGGGGATCCTACAATGAGCAGTTCTTC.

CDR3 bases: TGTGCCAGCAGCTTTGGTCCAGGGAGGTACGAGCAGTACTTC. This sequence encodes CASSFGPGRYEQYF. The J gene is TRBJ2-7, the V gene TRBV7-6; TRBD2 is a possible D gene (6 bases). V was clipped by 3 bases and J by 4 bases, with 13 bases between them. This CDR3 spans 14 amino acids. The germline V gene encodes CDR1 SGHVS and CDR2 FNYEAQ.

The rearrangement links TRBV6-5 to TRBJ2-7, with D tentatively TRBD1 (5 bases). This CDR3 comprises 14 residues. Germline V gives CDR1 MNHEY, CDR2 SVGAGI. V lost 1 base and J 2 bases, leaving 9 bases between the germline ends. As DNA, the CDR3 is TGTGCCAGCAGTTACTGGGGCCCAGCCTACGAGCAGTACTTC. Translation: CASSYWGPAYEQYF.

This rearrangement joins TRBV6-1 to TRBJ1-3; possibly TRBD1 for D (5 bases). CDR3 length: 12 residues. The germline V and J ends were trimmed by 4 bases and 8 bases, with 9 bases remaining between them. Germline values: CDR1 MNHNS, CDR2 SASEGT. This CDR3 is CASSAPGYTIYF. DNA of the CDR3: TGTGCCAGCAGTGCCCCAGGGTACACCATATATTTT.

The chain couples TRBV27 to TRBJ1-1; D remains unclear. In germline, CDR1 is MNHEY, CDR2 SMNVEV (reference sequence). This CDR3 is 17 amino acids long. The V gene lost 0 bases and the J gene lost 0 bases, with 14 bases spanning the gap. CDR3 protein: CASSLSKSTAMNTEAFF. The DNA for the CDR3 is TGTGCCAGCAGTTTATCAAAATCAACAGCAATGAACACTGAAGCTTTCTTT.

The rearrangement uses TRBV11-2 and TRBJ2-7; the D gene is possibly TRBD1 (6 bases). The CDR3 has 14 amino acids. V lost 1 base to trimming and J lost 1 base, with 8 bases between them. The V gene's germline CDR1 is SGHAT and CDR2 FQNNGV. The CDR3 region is CASSLGRGSYEQYF. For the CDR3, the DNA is TGTGCCAGCAGCTTAGGCAGGGGATCCTACGAGCAGTACTTC.